The entry below describes one TCR beta chain. These data originate in a study of blood T cell repertoires in COVID-19. The overall study: Donors in the United States, Italy and Spain gave samples during acute or convalescent COVID-19.

Original handling: How many nucleated cells were present was estimated from reference gene primer amplification. The method was immunoSEQ multiplex PCR; TCRdb's version includes in-frame clones alone and lacks a portion of them. D and trimming were read from the DNA, whereas the V and J calls and clone size are those reported in that table. The sample contains approximately 210,000 clones, roughly 90% of which appear only once. The V and J ends lost 3 bases and 12 bases, in that order; junction bases with no gene match: 5. This CDR3 contains 12 residues. The rearrangement joins TRBV12-3 or TRBV12-4 to TRBJ2-1; TRBD2 matches at 7 bases. This receptor was taken from a woman in her sixties or seventies with acute or convalescent COVID-19. Sequenced: peripheral blood. In DNA, the CDR3 is TGTGCCAGCAGTTTGGGGCCGGGAGGGCAGTTCTTC. Protein product: CASSLGPGGQFF.